One sample yielded the 14 T cell receptor beta chains listed below, sequenced in a study of control samples from healthy donors and cancer patients. Repertoires were generated with immunoSEQ multiplex PCR, while TCRdb's copy carries only in-frame clones and drops some. In the table there are some 99,000 clones, 90% of which are singletons. Sequencing was done on a sample of blood. These receptors all stem from a human donor in good health. The donor label of this sample is uncertain.

The chain joins TRBV7-2 to TRBJ2-1, with TRBD2 matching over 8 bases. From germline, CDR1 is SGHTA and CDR2 FQGNSA. Losses at the gene ends were 1 base for V and 2 bases for J; bases not matched to a gene: 7. The CDR3 covers 17 residues. CDR3 region: CASSLGVAGGAYNEQFF. The CDR3 region has the DNA TGTGCCAGCAGCTTAGGTGTCGCCGGGGGGGCCTACAATGAGCAGTTCTTC.

This clone was seen just once. The chain employs TRBV30 and TRBJ1-6, with 8 bases lining up with TRBD1. CDR1 GTSNPN and CDR2 SVGIG come from the germline V gene (reference sequence). The CDR3 has 15 amino acids. V was clipped by 2 bases and J by 6 bases; unmatched bases: 6. The CDR3 DNA is TGTGCCTGGAGTTATTCAGGGGGCGGTAATTCACCCCTCCACTTT. This translates into CAWSYSGGGNSPLHF.

The chain couples TRBV6-1 to TRBJ2-7; D gene uncertain. V was trimmed by 2 bases and J by 0 bases, leaving 17 bases between them. This CDR3 region has 17 residues. The germline CDR1 and CDR2 sequences are MNHNS and SASEGT. CDR3 protein: CASSEQGQTLPSYEQYF. The DNA for the CDR3 is TGTGCCAGCAGTGAACAAGGTCAGACCCTCCCCTCCTACGAGCAGTACTTC.

The rearrangement joins TRBV7-8 to TRBJ2-7; D is possibly TRBD1 (5 bases). This CDR3 is 15 amino acids long. V shed 0 bases and J shed 2 bases, with 11 bases lying between them. Per germline, CDR1 SGHVS and CDR2 FQNEAQ. CDR3 DNA sequence: TGTGCCAGCAGCTTAGCCCCCCAGGGTACCTACGAGCAGTACTTC. Translation: CASSLAPQGTYEQYF.

The chain has TRBV14 and TRBJ2-2, with 7 nucleotides matching TRBD1. This CDR3 spans 17 amino acids. J lost 4 bases, V lost 0 bases, and 8 bases had no gene match. CDR1 and CDR2 from the germline V gene are SGHDN and FVKESK. CDR3 DNA: TGTGCCAGCAGCCAAGAGTCTGACAGGGTGATCACCGGGGAGCTGTTTTTT. It is translated as CASSQESDRVITGELFF.

J is TRBJ1-5 and V is TRBV19, with TRBD1 as a possible D gene (6 bases). This CDR3 is 17 amino acids long. The germline V and J ends were trimmed by 5 bases and 0 bases, with 17 bases remaining between them. Germline-derived CDR1 and CDR2 are LNHDA and SQIVND (reference sequence). For the CDR3, the DNA is TGTGCCAGTAGTCGAGCAGGGGCCTCAAATAGCAATCAGCCCCAGCATTTT. Amino acids: CASSRAGASNSNQPQHF.

V usage is TRBV5-1 and J usage is TRBJ2-1, with 8 bases matching TRBD1. This CDR3 contains 14 residues. The V gene's germline CDR1 is SGHRS and CDR2 YFSETQ. Trimming at V came to 4 bases and at J to 5 bases, leaving 5 bases not matched to a gene. Here the CDR3 reads CASSTGQGDNEQFF. CDR3 bases: TGCGCCAGCAGCACCGGACAGGGAGACAATGAGCAGTTCTTC. The full variable domain, rest sourced from reference TRBV5-1 and TRBJ2-1, is KAGVTQTPRYLIKTRGQQVTLSCSPISGHRSVSWYQQTPGQGLQFLFEYFSETQRNKGNFPGRFSGRQFSNSRSEMNVSTLELGDSALYLCASSTGQGDNEQFFGPGTRLTVL.

This clone was recorded once. This chain links TRBV7-8 with TRBJ1-5; unclear D gene. With 6 bases removed from V and 0 bases from J, the gap between germline ends came to 12 bases. CDR1 is SGHVS, CDR2 FQNEAQ, per germline. CDR3 size: 15 residues. The CDR3 here is CASRSERFSNQPQHF. The CDR3 DNA reads TGTGCCAGCAGGTCGGAGAGGTTTAGCAATCAGCCCCAGCATTTT.

V is TRBV5-6 and J is TRBJ2-3; D not certain. The CDR3 consists of 13 residues. Trimming cost V 4 bases and J 0 bases, with 6 bases left between them. The germline V gene has CDR1 SGHDT and CDR2 YYEEEE. CDR3 in amino acids: CASSPPSTDTQYF. The CDR3 DNA sequence: TGTGCCAGCAGCCCACCGAGCACAGATACGCAGTATTTT.

The count of this clone is one. The chain couples TRBV11-2 to TRBJ1-5; D gene uncertain. Germline V gene data show CDR1 as SGHAT and CDR2 as FQNNGV. With 1 base removed from V and 7 bases from J, the gap between germline ends came to 8 bases. The CDR3 covers 13 residues. CDR3 region: CASSLGREQPQHF. In nucleotides, the CDR3 is TGTGCCAGCAGCTTAGGCCGAGAACAGCCCCAGCATTTT. The complete variable domain, with remaining parts taken from reference TRBV11-2 and TRBJ1-5, reads EAGVAQSPRYKIIEKRQSVAFWCNPISGHATLYWYQQILGQGPKLLIQFQNNGVVDDSQLPKDRFSAERLKGVDSTLKIQPAKLEDSAVYLCASSLGREQPQHFGDGTRLSIL.

This chain connects TRBV9 to TRBJ2-1; weak D call: TRBD1 (6 bases). The CDR3 totals 16 residues. Germline CDR1 SGDLS, CDR2 YYNGEE. V lost 4 bases and J lost 8, with 22 bases in between. The CDR3 nucleotides read TGTGCCAGCAGCCTCCGAACAGGGCGTGGAGTGGATGAGCAGTTCTTC. Protein product: CASSLRTGRGVDEQFF.

A note on this clone: This sample also contains other DNA sequences that code for the same CDR3. The chain carries TRBV14 and TRBJ1-1; 8 bases fit TRBD1. V lost 1 base and J lost 8; bases outside the gene matches: 6. The CDR3 is 14 amino acids. CDR1 SGHDN and CDR2 FVKESK come from the germline V gene. Here the CDR3 DNA reads TGTGCCAGCAGCCAAGGGACAGGGTGGACCGAAGCTTTCTTT. Translation: CASSQGTGWTEAFF.

This clone was counted a single time. The junction does not match germline at one end; this may be a read error. J is TRBJ1-4 and V is TRBV7-9; a possible D gene is TRBD1 (6 bases). The germline gives CDR1 SEHNR, CDR2 FQNEAQ (reference sequence). CDR3 length equals 14 residues. CDR3 residues: CASILGGSNEKLFF. The DNA for the CDR3 is TGTGCCAGCATCTTAGGGGGTTCTAATGAAAAACTGTTTTTT.

Only one count was recorded for this clone. This sequence joins TRBV30 and TRBJ1-5, with unresolved D. CDR1 GTSNPN and CDR2 SVGIG come from the germline V gene (reference sequence). CDR3 length equals 13 residues. The V end lost 2 bases, the J end lost 4 bases, and 9 bases lay between the germline ends. CDR3 DNA sequence: TGTGCCTGGAGTCGAAGTACGAATCAGCCCCAGCATTTT. This codes for CAWSRSTNQPQHF.